This TCR beta chain stems from a study of blood T cell repertoires in COVID-19. Study at large: Spain, Italy and the United States supplied samples that represented acute and convalescent COVID-19. Sample material is recorded as cDNA or gDNA derived from T cells, B-cell-depleted T cells, or PBMCs.

Authors' methods: It was from reference gene primer amplification that nucleated cell counts were estimated. Measured with immunoSEQ multiplex PCR; TCRdb has only the in-frame clones, and not every one. V, J and clone size are those of that table, while D and trimming were read from the DNA. The profile shows 250,000 to 300,000 clones, 85% to 90% of them singletons. The CDR3 has 14 residues. CDR1 KGHSH and CDR2 LQKENI come from the germline V gene. V shed 3 bases, J shed 3 bases, and the junction held 1 base outside the gene matches. Seattle-derived patients entered the study during active infection and were followed longitudinally.

The receptor was derived from a woman in her sixties or seventies with COVID-19, enrolled during active disease. The V and J genes are TRBV18 and TRBJ2-3; 9 bases are a match to TRBD2. The sequenced material came from peripheral blood. The CDR3, as DNA: TGTGCCAGCTCACCGGGACTAGCAACAGATACGCAGTATTTT. It codes for CASSPGLATDTQYF.